These T cell receptor beta chains were read from a single sample in a study of blood T cell repertoires in COVID-19. Data came from immunoSEQ multiplex PCR; TCRdb stores just in-frame clones and leaves some out. The sample holds 130,000 or so clones; 85% to 90% are singletons and the top ten take less than 30%. Sequences were obtained from peripheral blood. These receptors originate from a man between 65 and 85 years old with active or convalescent COVID-19. CDR3s leave out the opening cysteine and the closing phenylalanine or tryptophan. Fields, in order: V gene, J gene, CDR3 protein.

V: TRBV13
J: TRBJ1-2
CDR3: ASSLVQGHGYT

V: TRBV18
J: TRBJ2-5
CDR3: ASSPKIWTAQETQY

V: TRBV28
J: TRBJ2-3
CDR3: ASGGDLTDTQY

V: TRBV21-1
J: TRBJ2-7
CDR3: ASSKPPWVTRAYEQY

V: TRBV5-1
J: TRBJ1-3
CDR3: ASSLGLTGVNGNTIY

V: TRBV7-9
J: TRBJ1-6
CDR3: ASSLDSYNSPLH

V: TRBV5-1
J: TRBJ2-7
CDR3: ASSLSGGEGMKYYEQY

V: TRBV24-1
J: TRBJ2-7
CDR3: ATSTGDSRGSRYEQY

V: TRBV28
J: TRBJ2-6
CDR3: ASSAGVISSGANVLT

V: TRBV14
J: TRBJ2-2
CDR3: ASSQVTSGGPGELF

V: TRBV21-1
J: TRBJ1-6
CDR3: ASSKPPRTPKGSPLH

V: TRBV10-2
J: TRBJ1-6
CDR3: ASSETGGMSPLH

V: TRBV7-2
J: TRBJ2-2
CDR3: ASSLVTGMGTGELF

V: TRBV10-3
J: TRBJ2-7
CDR3: AIRGTGANYEQY

V: TRBV27
J: TRBJ2-1
CDR3: ASSSAGVEDNEQF

V: TRBV4-2
J: TRBJ2-7
CDR3: ASSQLGQVGYEQY

V: TRBV28
J: TRBJ2-3
CDR3: ASSSPGDRGFDTQY

V: TRBV6-5
J: TRBJ1-1
CDR3: ASSQVENTEAF

V: TRBV29-1
J: TRBJ2-1
CDR3: SVVTSPNEQF

V: TRBV4-2
J: TRBJ2-7
CDR3: ASSPGTSSYEQY

V: TRBV11-3
J: TRBJ2-7
CDR3: ASSLAQLAFSYEQY

V: TRBV10-3
J: TRBJ2-7
CDR3: AISTLRSGAYEQY

V: TRBV29-1
J: TRBJ2-6
CDR3: SVSSGANVLT

V: TRBV24-1
J: TRBJ2-5
CDR3: ATSTPYQETQY

V: TRBV28
J: TRBJ2-1
CDR3: ASSLLGRNNEQF

V: TRBV28
J: TRBJ1-1
CDR3: ASSLEGANTEAF

V: TRBV6-5
J: TRBJ1-6
CDR3: ASSYSGTGNSPLH

V: TRBV10-1
J: TRBJ1-1
CDR3: ASSEQQGPYEAF

V: TRBV7-2
J: TRBJ2-7
CDR3: ASSLDRLEQY

V: TRBV7-9
J: TRBJ2-3
CDR3: ASSRWTGSGDTQY

V: TRBV6-4
J: TRBJ2-1
CDR3: ASSEGRGQF

V: TRBV11-2
J: TRBJ2-1
CDR3: ASSPRGAPEQF

V: TRBV5-1
J: TRBJ1-4
CDR3: ASSLVTEKGKLF

V: TRBV7-2
J: TRBJ1-5
CDR3: ASSLSRAAGQPQH

V: TRBV7-2
J: TRBJ2-1
CDR3: ASRRGGVRF

V: TRBV9
J: TRBJ2-5
CDR3: ASSVDLGGTQY

V: TRBV5-1
J: TRBJ2-1
CDR3: ASSFGLAGSNEQF

V: TRBV7-2
J: TRBJ1-2
CDR3: ASSLAGTYGYT

V: TRBV19
J: TRBJ2-1
CDR3: ASSTHSGGYNEQF

V: TRBV3-1/TRBV3-2
J: TRBJ2-7
CDR3: ASSQGSGYEQY

V: TRBV5-8
J: TRBJ2-3
CDR3: ASSPGGLAGVTDTQY

V: TRBV19
J: TRBJ2-1
CDR3: ASSNSYNEQF